This TCR beta chain was recovered during a study of early T cells in non-severe SARS-CoV-2 infection (dated by TCRdb to the early 2020s). A note on the overall study: Because TCR sequencing relied on bulk RNA taken from unsorted whole blood, pairing of alpha and beta chains was not possible. Findings and caveats that apply to the study as a whole: VDJdb matching was skewed toward anti-spike CD8 responses and likely underestimated virus-specific expansions by missing private and CD4 specificities.

This clonotype was observed at least ten times. The clone's antigen remains unknown. Base qualities are not at hand, and no much larger clone is one base apart. CDR1 and CDR2 were assigned from the germline V gene as SGHAT and FQNNGV. From cysteine to phenylalanine, the CDR3 is 14 amino acids long. Only CDR3 DNA remains: 42 bases, in frame from the first base. Cut back by 2 bases and 9 bases, the V and J ends lie 11 bases apart. Set within a cohort of healthcare workers in London, UK, this nested case-control study involved weekly PCR testing of nasopharyngeal swabs along with blood sampling. Healthcare workers were enrolled in the week of the UK lockdown, from 23 to 31 March 2020, and were followed every week for up to roughly 16 weeks. Library prep was done by 5' RACE. TCRdb records NextSeq 500 as the sequencer. The TCR library protocol attached unique molecular identifiers to individual cDNA molecules to correct for sequencing error and PCR bias. Both TCR alpha and beta chains were sequenced, and tight co-correlation was observed between alpha and beta sequence abundances in each sample. The original pipeline was this. V gene, J gene and CDR3 annotation of TCR sequences was performed with Decombinator V4. TCRs were defined as expanded if a significant change between any two time points was detected under a Poisson model with p below 0.0001. TCR abundances were normalised to the total number of TCRs sequenced per sample and were expressed as counts per million. MAIT TCRs were defined by TRAV1-2 paired with TRAJ12, TRAJ20 or TRAJ33, and iNKT TCRs by TRAV10 paired with TRAJ18. VDJdb, accessed 1 November 2021, was searched for CMV, EBV and SARS-CoV-2 annotated TCRs, excluding TCRs annotated for multiple antigens. The public reads were reanalyzed by TCRdb: fastp trimming at Q25, MiXCR alignment, in-frame beta chains only. When rows share a CDR3 protein, they turn into one entry using the most common DNA and genes. The V and J calls here are based on TCRdb, not the publication. Counted in this sample were fewer than 40,000 distinct CDR3 sequences; roughly 6% of them appeared once. In total, the top ten clones hold about 5.3% of the sample.

The chain couples TRBV11-2 to TRBJ1-6; D gene: possibly TRBD1, on 6 matching bases. Material: whole blood. The source of this sequence is an adult who was a healthcare worker with PCR-confirmed SARS-CoV-2 infection or an uninfected control (not recorded which). The CDR3 corresponds to CASSLSGDSSPLHF. The sequenced DNA: TGTGCCAGCAGCTTATCAGGGGATAGTTCACCCCTCCACTTT.